This T cell receptor beta chain was observed in a study of cytomegalovirus exposure and HLA in healthy donors. Study-wide results and limits: Most sequenced TCRs were rare (though some public TCRs occurred in many donors).

Trimming shortened V by 1 base and J by 2 bases, and 9 bases separated the two germline ends. The CDR3 runs 14 residues. The germline V gene encodes CDR1 KGHSH and CDR2 LQKENI. PCR amplification relied on 60 Vbeta primers (plus 13 Jbeta primers). TCRdb's table, derived via immunoSEQ multiplex PCR, lists solely in-frame clones and lacks some. The table lists around 130,000 clones, around 79% of them singletons. As for this clone: Its antigen is still unknown.

Sequenced material: PBMCs. The chain recombines TRBV18 with TRBJ2-7; D is perhaps TRBD1 (6 bases). The receptor's source is a woman aged 40 to 50 in good health and CMV-seropositive. CDR3 nucleotide sequence: TGTGCCAGCTCACCACTCGGGGACACCTACGAGCAGTACTTC. This translates into CASSPLGDTYEQYF.